This T cell receptor (beta chain) comes out of a study of radiotherapy plus CTLA-4 blockade in lung cancer. On the study more broadly: Objective responses were seen in over 15% of patients, disease control in approximately 30%. Findings and caveats of the study: TCR clones of tumor origin grew in blood after radiotherapy plus ipilimumab. The best predictor of response was reported to be early blood T cell clone dynamics, with interferon-beta.

The CDR3 sequence is 16 residues long. Looked up from germline, CDR1 is LNHDA and CDR2 is SQIVND (reference sequence). Trimming stripped 7 bases from V and 1 base from J, with 16 bases between. This clone turned up a few times. The antigen is not known. With ipilimumab providing CTLA-4 blockade, focal radiation was administered to patients who had chemo-refractory metastatic non-small-cell lung cancer. Measured with immunoSEQ multiplex PCR; TCRdb has only the in-frame clones, and not every one. Of about 31,000 clones listed, 60% to 80% were seen once; the top ten hold under 5%. V is TRBV19 and J is TRBJ2-2, with D maybe TRBD1 (6 bases). This sequence was found in a human donor with non-small cell lung cancer whose response to radiotherapy plus ipilimumab could not be evaluated. The material sequenced was peripheral blood, taken from a patient treated with radiotherapy plus ipilimumab. CDR3 DNA: TGTGCCAGTAACCCCGGGACACAGCAGAACACCGGGGAGCTGTTTTTT. Translation gives CASNPGTQQNTGELFF.